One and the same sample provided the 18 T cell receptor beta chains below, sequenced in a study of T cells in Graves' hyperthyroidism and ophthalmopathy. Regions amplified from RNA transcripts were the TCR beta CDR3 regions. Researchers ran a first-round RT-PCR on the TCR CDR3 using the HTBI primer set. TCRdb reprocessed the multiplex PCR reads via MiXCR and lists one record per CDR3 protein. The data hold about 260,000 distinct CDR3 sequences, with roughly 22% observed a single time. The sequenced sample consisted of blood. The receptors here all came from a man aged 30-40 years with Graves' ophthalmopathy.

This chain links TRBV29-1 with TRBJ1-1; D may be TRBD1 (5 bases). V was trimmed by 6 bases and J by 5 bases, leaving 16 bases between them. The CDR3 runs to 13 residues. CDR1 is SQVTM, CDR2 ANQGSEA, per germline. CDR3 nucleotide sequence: TGCAGCGTCAAAACCGCCGGGGGTACTGAAGCTTTCTTT. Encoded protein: CSVKTAGGTEAFF.

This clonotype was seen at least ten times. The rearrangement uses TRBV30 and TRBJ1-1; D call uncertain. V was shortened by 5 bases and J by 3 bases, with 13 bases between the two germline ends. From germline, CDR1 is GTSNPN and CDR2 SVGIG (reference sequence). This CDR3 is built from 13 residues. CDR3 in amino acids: CAWWGGWDTEAFF. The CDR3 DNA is TGTGCCTGGTGGGGAGGGTGGGACACTGAAGCTTTCTTT. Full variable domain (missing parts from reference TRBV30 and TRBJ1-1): SQTIHQWPATLVQPVGSPLSLECTVEGTSNPNLYWYRQAAGRGLQLLFYSVGIGQISSEVPQNLSASRPQDRQFILSSKKLLLSDSGFYLCAWWGGWDTEAFFGQGTRLTVV.

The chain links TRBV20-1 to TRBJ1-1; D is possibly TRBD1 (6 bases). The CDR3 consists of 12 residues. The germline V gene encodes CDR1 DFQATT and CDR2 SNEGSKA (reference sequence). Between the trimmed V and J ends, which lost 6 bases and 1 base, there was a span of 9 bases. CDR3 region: CSAWTANTEAFF. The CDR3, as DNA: TGCAGTGCGTGGACAGCGAACACTGAAGCTTTCTTT.

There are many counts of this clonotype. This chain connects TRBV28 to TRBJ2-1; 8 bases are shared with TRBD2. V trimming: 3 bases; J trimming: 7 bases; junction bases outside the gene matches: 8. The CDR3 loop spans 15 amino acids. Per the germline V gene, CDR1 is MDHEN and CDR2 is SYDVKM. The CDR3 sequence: CASSFSGLVQNEQFF. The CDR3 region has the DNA TGTGCCAGCAGTTTCTCGGGACTAGTCCAAAATGAGCAGTTCTTC.

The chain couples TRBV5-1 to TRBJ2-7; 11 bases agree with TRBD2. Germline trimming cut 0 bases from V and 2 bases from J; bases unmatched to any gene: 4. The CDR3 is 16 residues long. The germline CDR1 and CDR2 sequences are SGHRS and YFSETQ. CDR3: CASSLGTSGSPYEQYF. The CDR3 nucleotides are TGCGCCAGCAGCTTGGGAACTAGCGGGAGTCCCTACGAGCAGTACTTC.

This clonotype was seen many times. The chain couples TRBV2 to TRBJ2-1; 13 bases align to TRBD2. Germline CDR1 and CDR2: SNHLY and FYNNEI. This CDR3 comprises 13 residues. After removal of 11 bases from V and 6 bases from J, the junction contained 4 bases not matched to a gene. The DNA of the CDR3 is TGTGCCTGTGGACTAGCGGGAGCCAATGAGCAGTTCTTC. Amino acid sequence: CACGLAGANEQFF.

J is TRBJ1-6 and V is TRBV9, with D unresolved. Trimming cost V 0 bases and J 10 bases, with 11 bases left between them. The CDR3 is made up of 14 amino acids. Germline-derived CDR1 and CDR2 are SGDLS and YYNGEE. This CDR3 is CASSVDSHRSPLHF. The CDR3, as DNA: TGTGCCAGCAGCGTAGACAGCCATCGGTCACCCCTCCACTTT.

For the CDR3, the DNA is TGTGCCAGCAGTTTAAGTACTAGCTCAAACGAGCAGTACTTC. As protein: CASSLSTSSNEQYF. V is TRBV28 and J is TRBJ2-7, with D possibly TRBD2 on 6 matching bases. The CDR3 length is 14 residues. V lost 2 bases and J lost 5, with 13 bases in between. Germline assignment: CDR1 MDHEN and CDR2 SYDVKM.

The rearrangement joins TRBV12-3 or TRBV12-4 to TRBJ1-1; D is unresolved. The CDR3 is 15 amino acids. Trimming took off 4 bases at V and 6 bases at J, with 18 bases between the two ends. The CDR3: CASSSPGRASAEAFF. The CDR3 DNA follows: TGTGCCAGCAGTTCCCCCGGGAGGGCGTCCGCTGAAGCTTTCTTT.

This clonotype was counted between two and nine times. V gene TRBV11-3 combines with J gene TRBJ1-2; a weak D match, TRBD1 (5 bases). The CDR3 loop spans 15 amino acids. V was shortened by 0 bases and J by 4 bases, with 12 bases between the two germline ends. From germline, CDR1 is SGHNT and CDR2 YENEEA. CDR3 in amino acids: CASSLEGASVYGYTF. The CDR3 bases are TGTGCCAGCAGCTTAGAAGGGGCCTCCGTCTATGGCTACACCTTC.

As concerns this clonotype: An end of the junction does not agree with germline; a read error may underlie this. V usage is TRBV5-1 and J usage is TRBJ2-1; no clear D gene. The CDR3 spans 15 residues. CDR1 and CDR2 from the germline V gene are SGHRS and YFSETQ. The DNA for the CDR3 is TGTGCCAGCAGCCCCTTCTTAGAGAGAAGCGATGAGCAGTTCTTC. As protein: CASSPFLERSDEQFF.

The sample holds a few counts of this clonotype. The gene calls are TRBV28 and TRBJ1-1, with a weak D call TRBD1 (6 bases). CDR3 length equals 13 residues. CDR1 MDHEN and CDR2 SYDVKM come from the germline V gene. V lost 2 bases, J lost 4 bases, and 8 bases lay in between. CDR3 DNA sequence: TGTGCCAGCAGTTTACGGGGGGCCACTGAAGCTTTCTTT. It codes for CASSLRGATEAFF. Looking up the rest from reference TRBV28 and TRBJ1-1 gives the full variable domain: DVKVTQSSRYLVKRTGEKVFLECVQDMDHENMFWYRQDPGLGLRLIYFSYDVKMKEKGDIPEGYSVSREKKERFSLILESASTNQTSMYLCASSLRGATEAFFGQGTRLTVV.

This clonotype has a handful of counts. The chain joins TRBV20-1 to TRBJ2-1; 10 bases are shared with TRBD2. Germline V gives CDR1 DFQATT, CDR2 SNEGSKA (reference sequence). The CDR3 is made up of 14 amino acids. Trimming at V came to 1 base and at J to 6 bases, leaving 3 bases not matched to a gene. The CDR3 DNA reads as TGCAGTGCTAGAGGCCCTAGCGGGGGCAATGAGCAGTTCTTC. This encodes CSARGPSGGNEQFF.

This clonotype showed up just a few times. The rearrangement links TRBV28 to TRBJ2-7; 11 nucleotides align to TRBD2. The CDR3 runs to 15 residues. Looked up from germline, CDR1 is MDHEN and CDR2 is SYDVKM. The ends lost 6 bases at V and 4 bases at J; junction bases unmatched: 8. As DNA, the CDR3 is TGTGCCAGCAGAACCGGGACTAGCGGAACGTACGAGCAGTACTTC. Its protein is CASRTGTSGTYEQYF.

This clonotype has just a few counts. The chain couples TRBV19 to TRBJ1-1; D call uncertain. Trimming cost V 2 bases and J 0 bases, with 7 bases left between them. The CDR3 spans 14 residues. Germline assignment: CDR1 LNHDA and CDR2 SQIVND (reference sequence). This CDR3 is CASSITGMNTEAFF. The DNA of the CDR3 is TGTGCCAGTAGTATAACCGGTATGAACACTGAAGCTTTCTTT. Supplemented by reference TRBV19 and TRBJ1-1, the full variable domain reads DGGITQSPKYLFRKEGQNVTLSCEQNLNHDAMYWYRQDPGQGLRLIYYSQIVNDFQKGDIAEGYSVSREKKESFPLTVTSAQKNPTAFYLCASSITGMNTEAFFGQGTRLTVV.

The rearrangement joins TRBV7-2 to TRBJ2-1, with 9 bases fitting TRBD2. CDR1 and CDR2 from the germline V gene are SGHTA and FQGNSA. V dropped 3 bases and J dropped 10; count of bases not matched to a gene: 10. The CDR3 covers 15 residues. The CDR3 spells CASSFSITSGQEQFF. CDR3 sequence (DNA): TGTGCCAGCAGCTTCAGTATCACTAGCGGGCAGGAGCAGTTCTTC.

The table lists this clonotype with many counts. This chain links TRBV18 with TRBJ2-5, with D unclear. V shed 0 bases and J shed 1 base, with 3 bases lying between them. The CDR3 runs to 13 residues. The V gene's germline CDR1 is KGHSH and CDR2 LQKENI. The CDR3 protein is CASSPPTQETQYF. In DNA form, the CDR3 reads TGTGCCAGCTCACCACCGACCCAAGAGACCCAGTACTTC. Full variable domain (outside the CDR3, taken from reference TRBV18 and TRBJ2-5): NAGVMQNPRHLVRRRGQEARLRCSPMKGHSHVYWYRQLPEEGLKFMVYLQKENIIDESGMPKERFSAEFPKEGPSILRIQQVVRGDSAAYFCASSPPTQETQYFGPGTRLLVL.

The CDR3 here is CASTGTGDSPLHF. The CDR3 region has the DNA TGTGCCAGCACCGGGACAGGGGATTCACCCCTCCACTTT. This sequence joins TRBV28 and TRBJ1-6; 10 nucleotides align to TRBD1. The CDR3 is made up of 13 amino acids. Germline V CDR1 and CDR2: MDHEN, SYDVKM. The J segment lost 8 bases and the V segment lost 7 bases, leaving 2 bases of the junction unmatched.